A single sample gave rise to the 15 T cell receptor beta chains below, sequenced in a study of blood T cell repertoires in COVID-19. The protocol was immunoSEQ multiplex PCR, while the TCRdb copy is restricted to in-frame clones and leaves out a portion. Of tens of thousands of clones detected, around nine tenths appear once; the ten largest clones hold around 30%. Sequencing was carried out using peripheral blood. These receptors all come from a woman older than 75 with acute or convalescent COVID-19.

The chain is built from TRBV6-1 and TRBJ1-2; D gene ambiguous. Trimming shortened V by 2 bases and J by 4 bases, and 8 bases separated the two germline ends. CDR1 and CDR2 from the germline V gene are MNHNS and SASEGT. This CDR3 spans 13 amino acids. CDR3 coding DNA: TGTGCCAGCAGTGAAACTACCTTCTATGGCTACACCTTC. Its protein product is CASSETTFYGYTF.

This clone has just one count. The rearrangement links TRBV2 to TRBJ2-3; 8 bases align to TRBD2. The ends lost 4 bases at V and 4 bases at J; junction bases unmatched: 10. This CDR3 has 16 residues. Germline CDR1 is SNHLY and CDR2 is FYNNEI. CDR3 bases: TGTGCCAGCAGTGCCCTTGGTAGCGGGGTCGCAGATACGCAGTATTTT. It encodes CASSALGSGVADTQYF.

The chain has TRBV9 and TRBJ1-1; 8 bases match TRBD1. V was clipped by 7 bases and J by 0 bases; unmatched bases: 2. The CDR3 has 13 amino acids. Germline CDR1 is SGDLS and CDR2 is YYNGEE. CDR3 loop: CASRGQVNTEAFF. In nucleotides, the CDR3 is TGTGCCAGCCGGGGACAGGTGAACACTGAAGCTTTCTTT.

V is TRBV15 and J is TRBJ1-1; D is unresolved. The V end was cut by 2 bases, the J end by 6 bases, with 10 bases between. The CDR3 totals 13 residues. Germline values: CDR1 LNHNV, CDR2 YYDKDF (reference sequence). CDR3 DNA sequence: TGTGCCACCAGCAGACGACTTGACGCTGAAGCTTTCTTT. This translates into CATSRRLDAEAFF.

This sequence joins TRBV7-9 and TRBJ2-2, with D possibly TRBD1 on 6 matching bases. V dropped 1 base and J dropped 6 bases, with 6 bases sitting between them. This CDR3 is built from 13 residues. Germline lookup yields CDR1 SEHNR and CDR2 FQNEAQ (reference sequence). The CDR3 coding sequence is TGTGCCAGCAGCTTAGGGACAGCCGGGGAGCTGTTTTTT. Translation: CASSLGTAGELFF.

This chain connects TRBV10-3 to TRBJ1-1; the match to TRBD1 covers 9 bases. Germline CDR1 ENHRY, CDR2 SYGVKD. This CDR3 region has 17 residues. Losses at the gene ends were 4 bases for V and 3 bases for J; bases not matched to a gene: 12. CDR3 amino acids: CAISAGTGREWDTEAFF. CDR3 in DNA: TGTGCCATCAGTGCCGGGACAGGGAGGGAGTGGGACACTGAAGCTTTCTTT.

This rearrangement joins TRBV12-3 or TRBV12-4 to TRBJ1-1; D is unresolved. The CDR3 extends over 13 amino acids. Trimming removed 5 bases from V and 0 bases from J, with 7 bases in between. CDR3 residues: CASSPRMNTEAFF. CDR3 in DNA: TGTGCCAGCAGTCCTAGAATGAACACTGAAGCTTTCTTT.

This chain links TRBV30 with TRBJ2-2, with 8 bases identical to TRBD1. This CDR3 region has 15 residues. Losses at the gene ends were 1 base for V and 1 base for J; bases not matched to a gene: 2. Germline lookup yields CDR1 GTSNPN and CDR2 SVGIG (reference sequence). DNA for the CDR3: TGTGCCTGGAGTGGGGGGACAGGGAACACCGGGGAGCTGTTTTTT. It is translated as CAWSGGTGNTGELFF. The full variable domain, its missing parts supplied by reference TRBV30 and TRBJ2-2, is SQTIHQWPATLVQPVGSPLSLECTVEGTSNPNLYWYRQAAGRGLQLLFYSVGIGQISSEVPQNLSASRPQDRQFILSSKKLLLSDSGFYLCAWSGGTGNTGELFFGEGSRLTVL.

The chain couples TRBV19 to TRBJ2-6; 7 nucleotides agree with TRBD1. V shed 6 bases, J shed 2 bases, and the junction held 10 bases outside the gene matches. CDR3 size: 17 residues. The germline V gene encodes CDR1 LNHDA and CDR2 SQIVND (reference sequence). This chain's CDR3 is CASSSGQLSAGANVLTF. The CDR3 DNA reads TGTGCCAGTAGCTCGGGACAGCTCTCTGCTGGGGCCAACGTCCTGACTTTC.

The CDR3 loop reads CASSQDRQGSSYNEQFF. The CDR3, as DNA: TGCGCCAGCAGCCAAGATCGTCAGGGGTCCTCCTACAATGAGCAGTTCTTC. The chain recombines TRBV4-1 with TRBJ2-1; D might be TRBD1 (6 bases). Trimming removed 0 bases from V and 0 bases from J, with 12 bases in between. Germline V gene sequence: CDR1 MGHRA, CDR2 YSYEKL. The length of the CDR3 is 17 residues.

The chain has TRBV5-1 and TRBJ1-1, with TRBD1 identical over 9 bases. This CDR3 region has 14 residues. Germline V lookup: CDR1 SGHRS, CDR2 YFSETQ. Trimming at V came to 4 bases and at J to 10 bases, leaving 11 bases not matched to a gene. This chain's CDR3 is CASSPTGTGQSAFF. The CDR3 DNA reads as TGCGCCAGCAGCCCAACCGGGACAGGGCAATCAGCTTTCTTT.

The CDR3 DNA follows: TGCGCCAGCAGCTTGGACAGGGCCATCGAGACCCAGTACTTC. Translated: CASSLDRAIETQYF. V usage is TRBV5-1 and J usage is TRBJ2-5, with D perhaps matching TRBD1 (6 bases). V was shortened by 0 bases and J by 5 bases, with 11 bases between the two germline ends. CDR1 and CDR2 (germline): SGHRS, YFSETQ. The CDR3 has 14 amino acids.

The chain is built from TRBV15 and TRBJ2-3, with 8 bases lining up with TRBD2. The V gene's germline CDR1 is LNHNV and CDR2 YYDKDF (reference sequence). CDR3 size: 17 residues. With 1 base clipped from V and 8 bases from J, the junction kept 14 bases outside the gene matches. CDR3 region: CATSRVSSGDLWGTQYF. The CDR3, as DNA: TGTGCCACCAGCAGAGTCAGTAGCGGGGACCTGTGGGGTACGCAGTATTTT.

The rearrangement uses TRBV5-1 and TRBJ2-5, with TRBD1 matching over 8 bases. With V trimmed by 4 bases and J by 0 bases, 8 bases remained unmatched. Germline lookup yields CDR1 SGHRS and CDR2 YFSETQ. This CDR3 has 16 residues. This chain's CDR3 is CASSPGQGSYQETQYF. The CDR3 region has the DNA TGCGCCAGCAGCCCAGGACAGGGCTCGTACCAAGAGACCCAGTACTTC.

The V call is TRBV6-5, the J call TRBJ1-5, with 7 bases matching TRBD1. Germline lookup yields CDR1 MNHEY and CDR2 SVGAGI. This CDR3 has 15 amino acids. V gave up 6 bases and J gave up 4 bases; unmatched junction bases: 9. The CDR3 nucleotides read TGTGCCAGCAGCACTTACAGGGGTCGAAATCAGCCCCAGCATTTT. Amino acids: CASSTYRGRNQPQHF.